Described below is a single T cell receptor (beta chain) sequence and its context. Its antigen is as yet unknown. Using immunoSEQ multiplex PCR, the repertoire was profiled, and TCRdb retains in-frame clones only, with some absent. This sample carries 120,000 to 150,000 clones, roughly nine tenths of them seen once, and the ten largest clones take around 3.4%. This specimen belongs to a study of cytomegalovirus exposure and HLA in healthy donors. For the study at large: The 95 to 150 validation repertoires used a platform that matched the one used for the 600 to 750 first-cohort repertoires, as a later analysis reported. Study observations and caveats: Confirmation was obtained in vitro that three CMV-associated chains are specific for CMV antigens. Diagnosis of cytomegalovirus status made by the classifier reportedly showed high specificity and sensitivity.

The donors belonged to the approximately 130-subject validation cohort, separate from the approximately 700-subject first cohort. Germline values: CDR1 SGHRS, CDR2 YFSETQ. V lost 3 bases and J lost 1, with 13 bases in between. The CDR3 totals 15 residues. The gene calls are TRBV5-1 and TRBJ2-5, with a tentative D call TRBD1 (6 bases). The specimen sequenced was PBMCs. The receptor was isolated from a woman under 30 in good health and CMV-seropositive. Here the CDR3 DNA reads TGCGCCAGCAGCTCCACCGGACAGTCCCAAGAGACCCAGTACTTC. Protein sequence: CASSSTGQSQETQYF.